Included here is one T cell receptor (beta chain) sequence, with context. No antigen is known for it. Given a much more abundant clone one base away, this may be a read error. This specimen belongs to a study of breast tumors, draining lymph nodes, adjacent tissues (dated by TCRdb to 2016 to 2018). For the study in its entirety: TCR beta repertoires were compared across tumor, adjacent nontumor tissue and axillary lymph nodes obtained from breast cancer patients. In human breast cancer, the study set out to assess how tumor, surrounding tissue and draining lymph node repertoires relate to one another and whether T cells might be exchanged between them. The paper's findings and limits, for the study overall: In luminal-like breast cancer, tumor and nontumor tissue repertoires resembled each other significantly more than in basal-like breast cancer. T-cell repertoire diversity in tumors was found to be lower than in lymph nodes but higher than in nontumor tissue, and preferential V and J gene usage was observed. A scenario in which most tumor T cells derive from the lymph node and then expand within tumor tissue was judged to be consistent with the data. The conclusion that tumor T cells originate in lymph nodes was framed as consistent with a hypothesis rather than directly demonstrated.

The CDR3 runs 17 amino acids, cysteine and phenylalanine included. Kept here is only the CDR3 DNA, which spans 51 bases and is read in frame from base 1. CDR1 and CDR2, looked up from the germline V gene (reference sequence), are DFQATT and SNEGSKA. The lymph node samples were taken from the axillary draining lymph nodes of breast cancer patients. The listed sequencing device is Illumina HiSeq 2000. TCR beta chain libraries were generated through multiplex PCR amplification. High-throughput sequencing was used to analyze the amplified TCR beta chain products. The public reads were run again by TCRdb, first through fastp at Q25 and then through MiXCR, and only productive beta chains were kept. CDR3 protein sequences are deduplicated, and each keeps its most common genes and DNA. The sample table lists approximately 90,000 distinct CDR3 sequences, roughly 30% of them with a count of one. The top ten clonotypes cover roughly 7.3% of the sample.

The chain links TRBV20-1 with TRBJ2-1; TRBD2 lines up with 13 middle nucleotides. The sample taken for sequencing was axillary lymph node tissue. This sequence was found in a female donor with breast cancer. Some clones in this sample may be carry-over from other donors' samples. CDR3 reads: CSAATSGRPSSYSEQFF. The base sequence is TGCAGTGCTGCGACTAGCGGGAGGCCGAGCTCCTACAGTGAGCAGTTCTTC.